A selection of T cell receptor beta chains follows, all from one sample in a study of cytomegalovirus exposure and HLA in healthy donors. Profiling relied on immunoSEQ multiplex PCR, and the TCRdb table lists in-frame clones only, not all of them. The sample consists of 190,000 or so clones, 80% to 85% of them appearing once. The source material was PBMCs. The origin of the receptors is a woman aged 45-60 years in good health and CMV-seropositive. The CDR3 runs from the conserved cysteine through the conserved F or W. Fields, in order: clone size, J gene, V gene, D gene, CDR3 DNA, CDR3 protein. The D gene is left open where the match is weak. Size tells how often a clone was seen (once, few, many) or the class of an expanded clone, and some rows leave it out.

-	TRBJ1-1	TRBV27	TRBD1	TGTGCCAGCTGGACCGGGACAGGGAATTCGGGTGAAGCTTTCTTT	CASWTGTGNSGEAFF
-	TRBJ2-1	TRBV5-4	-	TGTGCCAGCAGCTTGGGGCCTTTAGTGGGGGGGCTTCCCAATGAGCAGTTCTTC	CASSLGPLVGGLPNEQFF
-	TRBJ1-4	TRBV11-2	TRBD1	TGTGCCAGCAGCCCCGTGCTTAGGACAGGGCCCGAAAAACTGTTTTTT	CASSPVLRTGPEKLFF
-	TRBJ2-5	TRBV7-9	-	TGTGCCAGCAGCCCCGACGCAGGGATGGTAGAGACCCAGTACTTC	CASSPDAGMVETQYF
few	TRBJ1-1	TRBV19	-	TGTGCCAGTAGTCGGCTGGGTGGGGGCAACACGGCGGTGATGAACACTGAAGCTTTCTTT	CASSRLGGGNTAVMNTEAFF
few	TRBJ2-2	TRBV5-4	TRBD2	TGTGCCAGCAGCTTGTTAGCGGGGGGACCCGGGGAGCTGTTTTTT	CASSLLAGGPGELFF
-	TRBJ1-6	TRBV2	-	TGTGCCAGCACCATCGAGGGTTCACCCCTCCACTTT	CASTIEGSPLHF
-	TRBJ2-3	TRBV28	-	TGTGCCAGCAGTTTATGGACTACGGGTACGCAGTATTTT	CASSLWTTGTQYF
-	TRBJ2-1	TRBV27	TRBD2	TGTGCCAGTGGGACTAGCGGGAAAAATGAGCAGTTCTTC	CASGTSGKNEQFF
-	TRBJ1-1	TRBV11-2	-	TGTGCCAGCAGCTTAGGAGTCCTAGAAGCTTTCTTT	CASSLGVLEAFF
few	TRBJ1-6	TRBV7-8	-	TGTGCCAGCAGCTTAGCGCTTGGACTCCTTGTTCGGCCCCTCCACTTT	CASSLALGLLVRPLHF
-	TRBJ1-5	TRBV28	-	TGTGCCACCCTAGATTGGCAGGGCCGGGATCAGCCCCAGCATTTT	CATLDWQGRDQPQHF
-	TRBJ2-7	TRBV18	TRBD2	TGTGCCAGCTCACCACCAGGGTTGCAGGCGGGAGCGGGCTACGAGCAGTACTTC	CASSPPGLQAGAGYEQYF
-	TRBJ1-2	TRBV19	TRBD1	TGTGCCAGTAGTAGGACAGGGGATAATGGCTACACCTTC	CASSRTGDNGYTF
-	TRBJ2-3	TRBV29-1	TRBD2	TGCAGCGTTGGGCCCCGCATTAGCGGGGGGTCAGATACGCAGTATTTT	CSVGPRISGGSDTQYF
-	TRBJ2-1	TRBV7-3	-	TGTGCCAGCAGCCCCTCTGCCTACAATGAGCAGTTCTTC	CASSPSAYNEQFF
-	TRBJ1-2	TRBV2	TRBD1	TGTGCCAGCAGTGGCTTGGGACAGGCTTATGGCTACACCTTC	CASSGLGQAYGYTF
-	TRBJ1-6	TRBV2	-	TGTGCCAGCAGTGGGGGTGGTGGAGGGGCCTATAATTCACCCCTCCACTTT	CASSGGGGGAYNSPLHF
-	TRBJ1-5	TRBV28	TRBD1	TGTGCCAGCAGGCTACAGGGGCCCAATCAGCCCCAGCATTTT	CASRLQGPNQPQHF
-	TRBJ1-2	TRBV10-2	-	TGCGCCAGCAGTGAGAAGACAGCGCTCTATGGCTACACCTTC	CASSEKTALYGYTF
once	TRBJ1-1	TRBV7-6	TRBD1	TGTGCCAGCAGCCCCCTGCCCCGGACAGGGGCGATCATGAACACTGAAGCTTTCTTT	CASSPLPRTGAIMNTEAFF
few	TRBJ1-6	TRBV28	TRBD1	TGTGCCAGCAGTTCGACCTCCGCACAGGGGTTTGGAACCCTCCACTTT	CASSSTSAQGFGTLHF
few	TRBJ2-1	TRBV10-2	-	TGCGCCAGCAGTCCCTCAGATAATGAGCAGTTCTTC	CASSPSDNEQFF
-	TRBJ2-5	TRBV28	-	TGTGCCAGCAGTTTGGGGAGACTCCAAGAGACCCAGTACTTC	CASSLGRLQETQYF
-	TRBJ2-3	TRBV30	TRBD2	TGTGCCTGGACTGGGACTAGCGGTCCCCGCGGTAGGGATACGCAGTATTTT	CAWTGTSGPRGRDTQYF
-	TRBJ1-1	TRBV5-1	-	TGCGCCAGCAGCCTCCAGGGCAGGGGCTTGGGCACTGAAGCTTTCTTT	CASSLQGRGLGTEAFF
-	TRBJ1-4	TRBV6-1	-	TGTGCCAGCAGTGAAAGAGGGGGGGGTGAAAAACTGTTTTTT	CASSERGGGEKLFF
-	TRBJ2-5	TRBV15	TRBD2	TGTGCCACCAGCAGGGGACTAGCGGGGGTCCAAGAGACCCAGTACTTC	CATSRGLAGVQETQYF
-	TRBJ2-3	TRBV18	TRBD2	TGTGCCAGCTCACTACTAACGACCTCCGGGACTAGCGGGTCGGGACTTGTGGATACGCAGTATTTT	CASSLLTTSGTSGSGLVDTQYF
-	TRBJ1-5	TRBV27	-	TGTGCCAGCAGTTGGCGACAAGACAATCAGCCCCAGCATTTT	CASSWRQDNQPQHF
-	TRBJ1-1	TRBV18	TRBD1	TGTGCCAGCTCACCACTCGGACAGGGGAACACTGAAGCTTTCTTT	CASSPLGQGNTEAFF
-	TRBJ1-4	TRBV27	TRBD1	TGTGCCAGCGCTTCCGGGACAGGGGCTTTCAGCGAAAAACTGTTTTTT	CASASGTGAFSEKLFF
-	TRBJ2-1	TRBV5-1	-	TGCGCCAGCAGCTTGCGGCTAGGAGACTCCAATGAGCAGTTCTTC	CASSLRLGDSNEQFF
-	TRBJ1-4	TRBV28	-	TGTGCCAGCAGTTTGGAGGGAAGTACTAATGAAAAACTGTTTTTT	CASSLEGSTNEKLFF
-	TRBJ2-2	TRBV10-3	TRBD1	TGTGCCATCAGGGGGGTGGGACAGGGCGGGACCGGGGAGCTGTTTTTT	CAIRGVGQGGTGELFF
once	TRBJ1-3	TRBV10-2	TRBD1	TGCGCCAGCAGACAGGGGGCAGAAAACACCATATATTTT	CASRQGAENTIYF
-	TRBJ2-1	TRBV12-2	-	TGTGCAAGTCGCCAAGGACAGGGCTGCTCCTACAATGAGCAGTTCTTC	CASRQGQGCSYNEQFF
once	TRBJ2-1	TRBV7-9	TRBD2	TGTGCCAGCAGCCCACCGGGACTAGCGGGAGATGAGCAGTTCTTC	CASSPPGLAGDEQFF
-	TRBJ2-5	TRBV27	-	TGTGCCAGCAGTAGAAATGATCCCCGGGAGACCCAGTACTTC	CASSRNDPRETQYF
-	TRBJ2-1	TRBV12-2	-	TGTGCAAGTCGCCCCCGAGGCGAGGGAATGGGCGATGAGCAGTTCTTC	CASRPRGEGMGDEQFF
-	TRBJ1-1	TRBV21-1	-	TGTGCCAGCAGCCCAAAGCGTGGACAGGGCCTCACTGAAGCTTTCTTT	CASSPKRGQGLTEAFF
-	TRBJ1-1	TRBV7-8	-	TGTGCCAGCAGCTCTCGCCTAGGACAGCAAGTAGAAGCTTTCTTT	CASSSRLGQQVEAFF
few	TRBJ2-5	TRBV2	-	TGTGCCAGCGGAGGACTGGATCAAGAGACCCAGTACTTC	CASGGLDQETQYF
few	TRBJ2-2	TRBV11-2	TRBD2	TGTGCCAGCAGCTTAAAGGGACTAGTGGTCACCGGGGAGCTGTTTTTT	CASSLKGLVVTGELFF
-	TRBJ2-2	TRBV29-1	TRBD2	TGCAGCGTCGGTAGCGGGGCCGGGGAGCTGTTTTTT	CSVGSGAGELFF
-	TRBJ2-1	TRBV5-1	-	TGCGCCAGCAGCTCCCCGAGGTTGGATCTCAATGAGCAGTTCTTC	CASSSPRLDLNEQFF
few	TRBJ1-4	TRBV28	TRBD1	TGTGCCACGGGACAGGGTAATGAAAAACTGTTTTTT	CATGQGNEKLFF
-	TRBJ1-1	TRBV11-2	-	TGTGCCAGCAGCTACTACTACAACGGGAACACTGAAGCTTTCTTT	CASSYYYNGNTEAFF
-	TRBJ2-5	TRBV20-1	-	TGCAGTGCGTTGCGGGCGGAGACCCAGTACTTC	CSALRAETQYF
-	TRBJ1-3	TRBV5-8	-	TGTGCCAGCAGCTTACCCAAGGGACGCGGGGAAGGAAACACCATATATTTT	CASSLPKGRGEGNTIYF
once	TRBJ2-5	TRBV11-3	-	TGTGCCAGCAGCTTAGGAGGGCTCGAGACCCAGTACTTC	CASSLGGLETQYF
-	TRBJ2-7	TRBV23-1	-	TGCGCCAGCAGTCAATCCTATAGTTACAGGGAAATCTCCTACGAGCAGTACTTC	CASSQSYSYREISYEQYF
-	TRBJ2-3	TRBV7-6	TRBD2	TGTGCCAGCAGCTTATCCCGACTAGCGGGGGAGGAGAGGGATACGCAGTATTTT	CASSLSRLAGEERDTQYF
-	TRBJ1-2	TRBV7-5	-	TGTGTCAGAAGCTTAGGCTGGGCCGGGACACAGTTCCTCTACTATGGCTACACCTTC	CVRSLGWAGTQFLYYGYTF